This note documents a single T cell receptor beta chain sequence. Using immunoSEQ multiplex PCR, the repertoire was profiled, and TCRdb retains in-frame clones only, with some absent. Of 130,000 to 150,000 clones in the sample, over 75% were seen once. The sample is drawn from a study of blood T cell repertoires in COVID-19. Study details: Acute-phase and convalescent COVID-19 samples originated in the United States, Italy and Spain.

J was trimmed by 6 bases and V by 4 bases; bases with no gene match: 5. Germline CDR1 is SNHLY and CDR2 is FYNNEI. The length of the CDR3 is 13 residues. V is TRBV2 and J is TRBJ2-7; 8 bases agree with TRBD1. Sequenced sample: peripheral blood. This sequence originates from a woman aged 55-75 years with active COVID-19. In DNA, the CDR3 is TGTGCCAGCAGTGGATACAGGGGGGTCGAGCAGTACTTC. Translated, it gives CASSGYRGVEQYF.